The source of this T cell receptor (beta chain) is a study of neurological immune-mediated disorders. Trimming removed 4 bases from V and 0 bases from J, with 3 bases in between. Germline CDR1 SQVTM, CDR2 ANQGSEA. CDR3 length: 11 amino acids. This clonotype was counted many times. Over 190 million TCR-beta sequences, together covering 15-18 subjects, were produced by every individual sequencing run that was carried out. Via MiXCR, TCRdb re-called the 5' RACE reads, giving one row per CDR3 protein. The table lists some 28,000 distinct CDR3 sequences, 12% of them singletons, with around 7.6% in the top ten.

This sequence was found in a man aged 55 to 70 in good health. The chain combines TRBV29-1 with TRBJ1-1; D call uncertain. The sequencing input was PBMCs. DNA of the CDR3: TGCAGCGTTGTGGTGAACACTGAAGCTTTCTTT. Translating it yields CSVVVNTEAFF.